The present T cell receptor beta chain was sequenced within a study of blood T cell repertoires in COVID-19. Study details: The United States, Italy and Spain supplied acute and convalescent COVID-19 samples. In each case, the material was cDNA or gDNA derived from T cells, B-cell-depleted T cells, or PBMCs.

In the source study's methods: From reference gene primer amplification, estimates of nucleated cell counts were derived. Libraries were prepared by immunoSEQ multiplex PCR; TCRdb keeps only in-frame clonotypes and omits some of them. V, J and clone size are taken as reported in that table, and D and trimming were inferred from the DNA itself. This sample carries some 93,000 clones, approximately 84% of them seen once, and the ten largest clones take roughly a tenth. Germline V gives CDR1 MNHNS, CDR2 SASEGT. Losses at the gene ends were 2 bases for V and 4 bases for J; bases not matched to a gene: 3. The CDR3 sequence is 15 residues long.

The sequenced sample was peripheral blood. This chain joins TRBV6-1 and TRBJ1-2; 11 positions match TRBD1. This TCR derives from a man aged 70 or older with acute or convalescent COVID-19. The chain's CDR3 is CASSERTGGAYGYTF. The CDR3 bases are TGTGCCAGCAGTGAACGGACAGGGGGCGCCTATGGCTACACCTTC.